Shown below are 7 T cell receptor beta chains from a single sample sequenced in a study of shared clonotypes between healthy human individuals. Generated by immunoSEQ multiplex PCR, the TCRdb table keeps only in-frame clones and is missing some. The sample contains a few hundred thousand clones, almost 97% of which appear only once. The sample comprised naive CD4+ T cells sorted from blood. The sample's subset: CD45RA+ positively selected. These receptors came from a young woman in good health.

The genes are TRBV11-2 and TRBJ2-2; D unclear. The CDR3 spans 13 residues. Germline CDR1 reads SGHAT; CDR2 reads FQNNGV. V shed 5 bases and J shed 0 bases, with 4 bases lying between them. CDR3: CASSVSNTGELFF. CDR3 coding DNA: TGTGCCAGCAGCGTTTCGAACACCGGGGAGCTGTTTTTT. Full variable domain (remainder filled in from reference TRBV11-2 and TRBJ2-2): EAGVAQSPRYKIIEKRQSVAFWCNPISGHATLYWYQQILGQGPKLLIQFQNNGVVDDSQLPKDRFSAERLKGVDSTLKIQPAKLEDSAVYLCASSVSNTGELFFGEGSRLTVL.

The rearrangement uses TRBV19 and TRBJ2-5; 10 positions match TRBD2. This CDR3 region has 14 residues. V lost 6 bases, J lost 4 bases, and 5 bases stayed unmatched. Germline-derived CDR1 and CDR2 are LNHDA and SQIVND (reference sequence). CDR3 residues: CASRRAGGGETQYF. CDR3 nucleotide sequence: TGTGCCAGTAGACGAGCGGGAGGGGGAGAGACCCAGTACTTC.

This chain links TRBV7-9 with TRBJ2-6; 13 positions match TRBD2. The CDR3 sequence is 18 residues long. With 5 bases clipped from V and 4 bases from J, the junction kept 8 bases outside the gene matches. The germline V gene has CDR1 SEHNR and CDR2 FQNEAQ (reference sequence). CDR3 amino acids: CASSVQLAGGSGANVLTF. CDR3 nucleotide sequence: TGTGCCAGCAGCGTCCAACTAGCGGGAGGGTCGGGGGCCAACGTCCTGACTTTC.

This chain uses TRBV19 with TRBJ1-5, with D hard to call. V was trimmed by 6 bases and J by 2 bases, leaving 8 bases between them. This CDR3 has 13 amino acids. CDR1 is LNHDA, CDR2 SQIVND, per germline (reference sequence). This CDR3 is CASRGTRNQPQHF. The CDR3 DNA reads as TGTGCCAGTAGAGGAACACGCAATCAGCCCCAGCATTTT.

The chain joins TRBV5-1 to TRBJ2-6; no definite D call. The CDR3 totals 15 residues. CDR1 is SGHRS, CDR2 YFSETQ, per germline. The V and J ends lost 0 bases and 1 base respectively, with 5 bases between them. The CDR3, as DNA: TGCGCCAGCAGCTTGGGGGCTTCTGGGGCCAACGTCCTGACTTTC. Translating it yields CASSLGASGANVLTF.

This chain joins TRBV6-6 and TRBJ1-4; 10 bases fit TRBD1. Germline CDR1 reads MNHNY; CDR2 reads SVGAGI (reference sequence). The CDR3 consists of 15 residues. V trimming: 6 bases; J trimming: 5 bases; junction bases outside the gene matches: 6. CDR3 nucleotides: TGTGCCAGCAGCCGTCAGGGACAGGGGAATGAAAAACTGTTTTTT. Protein sequence: CASSRQGQGNEKLFF.

This chain connects TRBV2 to TRBJ2-7; possibly TRBD1 or TRBD2 for D (5 bases each). The V gene's germline CDR1 is SNHLY and CDR2 FYNNEI. V was trimmed by 5 bases and J by 1 base, leaving 15 bases between them. The CDR3 extends over 15 amino acids. The DNA of the CDR3 is TGTGCCAGCAGTTCCGGGGCAGTGAAGTCCTACGAGCAGTACTTC. Translation: CASSSGAVKSYEQYF.